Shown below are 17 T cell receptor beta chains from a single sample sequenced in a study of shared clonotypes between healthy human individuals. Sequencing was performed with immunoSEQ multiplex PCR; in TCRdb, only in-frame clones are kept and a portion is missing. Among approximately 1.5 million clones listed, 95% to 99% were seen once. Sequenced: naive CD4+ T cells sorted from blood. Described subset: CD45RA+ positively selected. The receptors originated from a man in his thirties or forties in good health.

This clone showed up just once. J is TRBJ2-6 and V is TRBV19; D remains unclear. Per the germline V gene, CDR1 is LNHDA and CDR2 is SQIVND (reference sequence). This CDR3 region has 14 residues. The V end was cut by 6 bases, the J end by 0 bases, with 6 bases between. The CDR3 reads CASSWPSGANVLTF. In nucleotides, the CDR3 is TGTGCCAGTAGCTGGCCCTCTGGGGCCAACGTCCTGACTTTC.

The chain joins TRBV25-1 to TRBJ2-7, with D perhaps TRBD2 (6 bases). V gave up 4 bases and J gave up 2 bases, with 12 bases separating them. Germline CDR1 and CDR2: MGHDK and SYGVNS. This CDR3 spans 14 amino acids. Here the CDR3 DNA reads TGTGCCAGCAGTGCCGGGACTTATGCCTACGAGCAGTACTTC. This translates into CASSAGTYAYEQYF.

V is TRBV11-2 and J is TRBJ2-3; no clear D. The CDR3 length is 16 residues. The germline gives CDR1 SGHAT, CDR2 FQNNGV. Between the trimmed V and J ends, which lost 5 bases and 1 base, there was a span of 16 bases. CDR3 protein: CASSPRTPVGTDTQYF. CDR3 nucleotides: TGTGCCAGCAGCCCCCGGACCCCGGTCGGCACAGATACGCAGTATTTT.

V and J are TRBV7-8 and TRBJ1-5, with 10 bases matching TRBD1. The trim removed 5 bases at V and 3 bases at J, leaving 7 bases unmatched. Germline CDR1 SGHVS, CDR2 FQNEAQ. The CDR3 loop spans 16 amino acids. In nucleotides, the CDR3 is TGTGCCAGCAGCCTCAGGGACAGGGGTAACAATCAGCCCCAGCATTTT. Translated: CASSLRDRGNNQPQHF. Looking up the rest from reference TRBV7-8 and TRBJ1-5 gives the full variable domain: GAGVSQSPRYKVAKRGQDVALRCDPISGHVSLFWYQQALGQGPEFLTYFQNEAQLDKSGLPSDRFFAERPEGSVSTLKIQRTQQEDSAVYLCASSLRDRGNNQPQHFGDGTRLSIL.

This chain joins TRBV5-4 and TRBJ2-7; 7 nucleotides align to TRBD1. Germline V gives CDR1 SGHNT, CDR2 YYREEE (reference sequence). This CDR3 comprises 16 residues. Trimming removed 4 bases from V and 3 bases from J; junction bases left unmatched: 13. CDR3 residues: CASSQHGQVPNYEQYF. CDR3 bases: TGTGCCAGCAGCCAACATGGACAGGTGCCCAACTACGAGCAGTACTTC.

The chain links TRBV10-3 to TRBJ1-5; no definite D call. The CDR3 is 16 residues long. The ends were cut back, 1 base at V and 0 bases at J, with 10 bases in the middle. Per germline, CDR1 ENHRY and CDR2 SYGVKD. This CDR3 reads CAISEFSHSSNQPQHF. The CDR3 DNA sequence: TGTGCCATCAGTGAGTTTTCCCACAGTAGCAATCAGCCCCAGCATTTT.

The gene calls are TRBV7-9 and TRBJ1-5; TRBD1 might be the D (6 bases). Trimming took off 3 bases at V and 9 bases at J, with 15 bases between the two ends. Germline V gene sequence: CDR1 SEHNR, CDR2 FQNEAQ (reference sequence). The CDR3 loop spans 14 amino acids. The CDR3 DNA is TGTGCCAGCAGCTTCGCAGGGGCCGAAGGGCCCCAGCATTTT. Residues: CASSFAGAEGPQHF. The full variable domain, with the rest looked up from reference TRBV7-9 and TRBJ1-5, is DTGVSQNPRHKITKRGQNVTFRCDPISEHNRLYWYRQTLGQGPEFLTYFQNEAQLEKSRLLSDRFSAERPKGSFSTLEIQRTEQGDSAMYLCASSFAGAEGPQHFGDGTRLSIL.

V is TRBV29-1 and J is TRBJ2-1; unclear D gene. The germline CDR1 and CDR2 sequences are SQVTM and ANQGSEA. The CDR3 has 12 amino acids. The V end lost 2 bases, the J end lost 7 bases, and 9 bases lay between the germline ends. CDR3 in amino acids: CSVERLRNEQFF. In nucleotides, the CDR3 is TGCAGCGTTGAAAGGCTACGAAATGAGCAGTTCTTC.

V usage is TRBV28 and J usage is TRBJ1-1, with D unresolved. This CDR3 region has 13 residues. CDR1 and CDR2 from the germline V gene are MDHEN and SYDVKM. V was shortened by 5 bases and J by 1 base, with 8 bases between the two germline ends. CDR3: CASSPYKNTEAFF. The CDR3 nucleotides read TGTGCCAGCAGTCCATACAAGAACACTGAAGCTTTCTTT.

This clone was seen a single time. CDR3 loop: CASSLLGLAGAYEQYF. CDR3 bases: TGTGCCAGCAGTTTATTGGGTCTAGCGGGAGCCTACGAGCAGTACTTC. The V and J genes are TRBV28 and TRBJ2-7, with TRBD2 identical over 10 bases. The trim removed 1 base at V and 2 bases at J, leaving 5 bases unmatched. In germline, CDR1 is MDHEN, CDR2 SYDVKM. This CDR3 contains 16 residues. Full variable domain (rest looked up from reference TRBV28 and TRBJ2-7): DVKVTQSSRYLVKRTGEKVFLECVQDMDHENMFWYRQDPGLGLRLIYFSYDVKMKEKGDIPEGYSVSREKKERFSLILESASTNQTSMYLCASSLLGLAGAYEQYFGPGTRLTVT.

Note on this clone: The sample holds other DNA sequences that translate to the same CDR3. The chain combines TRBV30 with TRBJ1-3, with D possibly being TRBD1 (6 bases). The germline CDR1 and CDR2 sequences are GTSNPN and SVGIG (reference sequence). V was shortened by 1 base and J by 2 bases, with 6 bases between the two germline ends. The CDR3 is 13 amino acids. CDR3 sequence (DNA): TGTGCCTGGAGTGGGGGGCCTGGAAACACCATATATTTT. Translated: CAWSGGPGNTIYF.

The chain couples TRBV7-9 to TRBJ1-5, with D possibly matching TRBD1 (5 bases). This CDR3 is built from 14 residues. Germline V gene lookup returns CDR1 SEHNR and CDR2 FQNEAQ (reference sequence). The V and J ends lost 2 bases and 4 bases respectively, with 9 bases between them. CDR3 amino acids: CASSLQGWNQPQHF. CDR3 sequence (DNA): TGTGCCAGCAGCTTACAGGGTTGGAATCAGCCCCAGCATTTT.

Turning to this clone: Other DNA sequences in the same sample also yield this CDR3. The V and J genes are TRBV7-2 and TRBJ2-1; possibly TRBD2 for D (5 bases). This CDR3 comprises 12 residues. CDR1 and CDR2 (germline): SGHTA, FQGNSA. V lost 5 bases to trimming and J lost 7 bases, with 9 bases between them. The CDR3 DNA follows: TGTGCCAGCAGCCCTACGGGGAATGAGCAGTTCTTC. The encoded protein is CASSPTGNEQFF.

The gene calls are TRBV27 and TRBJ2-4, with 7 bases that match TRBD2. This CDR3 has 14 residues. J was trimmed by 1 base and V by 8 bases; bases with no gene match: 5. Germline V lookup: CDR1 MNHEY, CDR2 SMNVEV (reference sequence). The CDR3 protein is CASLGGVAKNIQYF. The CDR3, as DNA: TGTGCCAGCCTTGGGGGGGTCGCCAAAAACATTCAGTACTTC.

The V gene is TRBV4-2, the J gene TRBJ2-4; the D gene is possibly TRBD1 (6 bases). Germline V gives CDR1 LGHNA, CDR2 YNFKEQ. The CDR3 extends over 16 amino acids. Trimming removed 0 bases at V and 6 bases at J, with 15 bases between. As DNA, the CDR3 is TGTGCCAGCAGCCAAGAAGTGGGGACACGATCAAACATTCAGTACTTC. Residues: CASSQEVGTRSNIQYF.

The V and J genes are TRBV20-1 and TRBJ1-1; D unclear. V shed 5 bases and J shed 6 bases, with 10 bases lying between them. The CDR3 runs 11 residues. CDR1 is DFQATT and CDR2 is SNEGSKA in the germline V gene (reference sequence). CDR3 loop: CSARLRPEAFF. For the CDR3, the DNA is TGCAGTGCTCGTCTCAGACCTGAAGCTTTCTTT.

The chain's CDR3 is CASSLKDAFNEQFF. The CDR3, as DNA: TGCGCCAGCAGCTTAAAAGACGCGTTCAATGAGCAGTTCTTC. V is TRBV5-1 and J is TRBJ2-1; D remains ambiguous. CDR1 and CDR2 from the germline V gene are SGHRS and YFSETQ. Trimming cost V 2 bases and J 6 bases, with 12 bases left between them. There are 14 residues in the CDR3. The full variable domain, in which reference TRBV5-1 and TRBJ2-1 provide the parts outside the CDR3, is KAGVTQTPRYLIKTRGQQVTLSCSPISGHRSVSWYQQTPGQGLQFLFEYFSETQRNKGNFPGRFSGRQFSNSRSEMNVSTLELGDSALYLCASSLKDAFNEQFFGPGTRLTVL.